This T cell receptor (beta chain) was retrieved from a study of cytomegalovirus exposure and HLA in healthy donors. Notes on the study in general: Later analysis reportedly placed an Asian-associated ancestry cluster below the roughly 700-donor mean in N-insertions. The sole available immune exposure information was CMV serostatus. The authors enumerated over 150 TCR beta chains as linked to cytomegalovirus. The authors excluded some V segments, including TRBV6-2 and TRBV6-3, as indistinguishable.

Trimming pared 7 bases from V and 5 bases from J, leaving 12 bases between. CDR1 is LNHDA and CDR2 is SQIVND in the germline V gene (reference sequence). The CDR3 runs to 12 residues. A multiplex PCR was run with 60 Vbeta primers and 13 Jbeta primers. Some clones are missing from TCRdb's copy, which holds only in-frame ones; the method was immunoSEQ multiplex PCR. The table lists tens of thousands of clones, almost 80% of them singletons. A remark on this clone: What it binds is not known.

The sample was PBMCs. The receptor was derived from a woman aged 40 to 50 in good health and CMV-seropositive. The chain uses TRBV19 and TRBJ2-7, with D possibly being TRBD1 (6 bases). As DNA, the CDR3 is TGTGCCAGTATCTACAGGGAACACGAGCAGTACTTC. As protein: CASIYREHEQYF.